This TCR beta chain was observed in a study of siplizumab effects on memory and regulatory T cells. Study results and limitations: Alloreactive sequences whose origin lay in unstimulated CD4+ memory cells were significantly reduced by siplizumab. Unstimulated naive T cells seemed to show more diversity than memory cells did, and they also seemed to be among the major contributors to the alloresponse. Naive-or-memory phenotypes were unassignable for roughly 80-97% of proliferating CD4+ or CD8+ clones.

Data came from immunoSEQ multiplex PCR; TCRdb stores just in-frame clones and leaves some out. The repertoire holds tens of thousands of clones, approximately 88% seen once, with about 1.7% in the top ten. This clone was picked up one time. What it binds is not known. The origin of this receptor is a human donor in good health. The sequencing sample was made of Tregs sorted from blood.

CDR3 sequence reads: CASSRRQGYAETQYF. The CDR3 nucleotides read TGTGCCAGCAGCCGAAGACAGGGCTATGCGGAGACCCAGTACTTC. The gene calls are TRBV7-9 and TRBJ2-5, with 7 bases that match TRBD1. Trimming cost V 5 bases and J 5 bases; bases outside gene matches: 11. Germline V gives CDR1 SEHNR, CDR2 FQNEAQ (reference sequence). The CDR3 has 15 amino acids.